Reported below is one T cell receptor (beta chain). Its antigen is undetermined. After 5'RACE with constant-segment primers, TCR alpha and TCR beta cDNA libraries carrying sample barcodes and UMIs were obtained. Each CDR3 protein gets one entry after TCRdb re-called the 5' RACE reads with MiXCR. This table holds more than 400,000 distinct CDR3 sequences, 15% to 20% found once. The CDR3 totals 17 residues. Germline values: CDR1 SGHKS, CDR2 YYEKEE (reference sequence). V trimming: 4 bases; J trimming: 6 bases; junction bases outside the gene matches: 14. The data derive from a study of T-cell memory formation after mild COVID-19. Overall study findings and caveats: Of the contracting clones, CD4+ ones lay mainly in CM and EM, and CD8+ ones in EMRA.

Sample: PBMCs or a T cell subset sorted from them (not recorded which). The receptor was isolated from an adult woman who had mild COVID-19 (a few samples of this study predate the infection). Cell type and time point are not known. The chain recombines TRBV5-5 with TRBJ2-1; 9 bases are a match to TRBD1. The CDR3 reads CASSIGTGTGTRNEQFF. The CDR3 nucleotides are TGTGCCAGCAGCATCGGAACCGGGACAGGGACCCGCAATGAGCAGTTCTTC.